This TCR beta chain originates from a study of identical twins. CDR3 length: 13 amino acids. Trimming removed 4 bases from V and 5 bases from J, with 10 bases in between. Germline V CDR1 and CDR2: KGHDR, SFDVKD. MiXCR was run by TCRdb on the 5' RACE reads, yielding one entry per CDR3 protein. The table records approximately 220,000 distinct CDR3 sequences, less than 10% of them present only once. The donor group consisted entirely of healthy Caucasians. The receptor comes from a woman aged 18 to 35 in good health. The V call is TRBV24-1, the J call TRBJ2-5; no clear D gene. The sequencing sample was made of memory (CD45RO+) T cells sorted from blood. The CDR3 DNA sequence: TGTGCCACCAGTGACCCGTCCTGGGAGACCCAGTACTTC. Translated: CATSDPSWETQYF.